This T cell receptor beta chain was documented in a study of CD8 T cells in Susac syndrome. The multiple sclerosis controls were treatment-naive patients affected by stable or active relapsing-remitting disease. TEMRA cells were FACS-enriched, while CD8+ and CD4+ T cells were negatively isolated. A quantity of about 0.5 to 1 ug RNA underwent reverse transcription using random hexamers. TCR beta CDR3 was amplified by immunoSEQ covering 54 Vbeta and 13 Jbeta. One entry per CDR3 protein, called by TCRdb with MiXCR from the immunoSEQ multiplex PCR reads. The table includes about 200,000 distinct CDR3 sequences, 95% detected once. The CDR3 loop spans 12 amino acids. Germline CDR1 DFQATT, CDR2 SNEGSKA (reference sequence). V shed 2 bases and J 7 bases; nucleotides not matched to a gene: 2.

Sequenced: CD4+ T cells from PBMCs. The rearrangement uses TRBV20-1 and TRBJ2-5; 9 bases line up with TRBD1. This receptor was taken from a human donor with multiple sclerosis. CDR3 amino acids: CSARSTGGTQYF. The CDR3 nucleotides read TGCAGTGCTAGATCGACAGGGGGGACCCAGTACTTC.